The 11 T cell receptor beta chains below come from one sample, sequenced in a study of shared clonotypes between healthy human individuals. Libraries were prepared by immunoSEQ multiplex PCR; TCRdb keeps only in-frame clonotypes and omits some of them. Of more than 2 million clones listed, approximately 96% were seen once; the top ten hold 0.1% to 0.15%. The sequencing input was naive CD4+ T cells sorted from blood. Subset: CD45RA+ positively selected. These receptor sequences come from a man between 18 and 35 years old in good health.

The DNA for the CDR3 is TGTGCCAGCAGTGAATACGGGACCCTCTACGAGCAGTACTTC. The encoded protein is CASSEYGTLYEQYF. The V gene is TRBV25-1, the J gene TRBJ2-7; D might be TRBD1 or TRBD2, each matching 5 bases. CDR3 size: 14 residues. V was clipped by 0 bases and J by 3 bases, with 9 bases between them. Germline CDR1 and CDR2: MGHDK and SYGVNS.

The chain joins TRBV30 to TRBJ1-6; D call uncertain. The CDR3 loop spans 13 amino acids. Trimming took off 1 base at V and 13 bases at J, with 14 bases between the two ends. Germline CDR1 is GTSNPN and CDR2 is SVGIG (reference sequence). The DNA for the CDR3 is TGTGCCTGGAGTGCTGGACCGACAAACCCCCTCCACTTT. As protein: CAWSAGPTNPLHF.

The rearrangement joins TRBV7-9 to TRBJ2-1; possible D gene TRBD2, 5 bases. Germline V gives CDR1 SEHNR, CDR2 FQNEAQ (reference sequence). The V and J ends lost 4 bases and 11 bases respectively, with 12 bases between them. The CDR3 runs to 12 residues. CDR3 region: CASSSPGGKQFF. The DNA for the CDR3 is TGTGCCAGCAGCTCTCCAGGAGGTAAGCAGTTCTTC.

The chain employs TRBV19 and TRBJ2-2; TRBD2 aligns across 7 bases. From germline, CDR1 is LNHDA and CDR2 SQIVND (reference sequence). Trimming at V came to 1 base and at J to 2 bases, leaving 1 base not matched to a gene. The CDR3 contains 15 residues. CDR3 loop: CASSIGGSNTGELFF. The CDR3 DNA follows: TGTGCCAGTAGTATAGGCGGGAGTAACACCGGGGAGCTGTTTTTT. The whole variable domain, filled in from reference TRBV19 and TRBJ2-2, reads DGGITQSPKYLFRKEGQNVTLSCEQNLNHDAMYWYRQDPGQGLRLIYYSQIVNDFQKGDIAEGYSVSREKKESFPLTVTSAQKNPTAFYLCASSIGGSNTGELFFGEGSRLTVL.

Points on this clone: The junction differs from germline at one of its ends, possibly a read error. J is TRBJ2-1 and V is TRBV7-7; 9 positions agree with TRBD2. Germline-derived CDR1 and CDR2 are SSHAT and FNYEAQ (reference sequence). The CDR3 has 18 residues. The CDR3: CASSLRPPTSGFYNEQFF. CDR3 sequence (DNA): TGTGCTAGCAGCCTAAGACCACCGACTAGCGGATTTTACAATGAGCAGTTCTTC.

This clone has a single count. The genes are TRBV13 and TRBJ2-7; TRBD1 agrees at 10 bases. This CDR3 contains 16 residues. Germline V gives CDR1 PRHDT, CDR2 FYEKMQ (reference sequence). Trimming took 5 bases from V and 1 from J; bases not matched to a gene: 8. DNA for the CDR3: TGTGCCAGCAGCCTAAGGAGGACAGGGGGATCCTACGAGCAGTACTTC. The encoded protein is CASSLRRTGGSYEQYF.

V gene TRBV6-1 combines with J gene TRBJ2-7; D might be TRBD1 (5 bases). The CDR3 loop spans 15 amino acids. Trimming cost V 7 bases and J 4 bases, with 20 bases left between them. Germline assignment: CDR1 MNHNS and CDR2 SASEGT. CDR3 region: CASTVTTAGTYEQYF. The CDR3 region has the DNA TGTGCCAGCACCGTTACGACAGCAGGTACTTACGAGCAGTACTTC.

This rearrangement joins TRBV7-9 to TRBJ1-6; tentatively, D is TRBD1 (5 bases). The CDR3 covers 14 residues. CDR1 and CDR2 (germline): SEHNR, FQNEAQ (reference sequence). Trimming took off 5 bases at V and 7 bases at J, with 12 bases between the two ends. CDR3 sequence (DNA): TGTGCCAGCAGCCGGGACCGAGGGAATTCACCCCTCCACTTT. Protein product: CASSRDRGNSPLHF.

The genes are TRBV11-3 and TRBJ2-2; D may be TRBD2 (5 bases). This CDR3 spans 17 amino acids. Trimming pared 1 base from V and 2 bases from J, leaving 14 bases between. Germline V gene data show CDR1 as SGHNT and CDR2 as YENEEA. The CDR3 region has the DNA TGTGCCAGCAGCTTAGCCGGGGATAGCAGAAACACCGGGGAGCTGTTTTTT. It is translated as CASSLAGDSRNTGELFF.

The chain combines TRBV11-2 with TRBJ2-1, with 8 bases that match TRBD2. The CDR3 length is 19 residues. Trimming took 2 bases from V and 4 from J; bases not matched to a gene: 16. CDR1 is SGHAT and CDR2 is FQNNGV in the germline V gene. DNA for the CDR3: TGTGCCAGCAGCTTATTTGATCCGACCCAGCGGGGGCCGTACAATGAGCAGTTCTTC. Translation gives CASSLFDPTQRGPYNEQFF.

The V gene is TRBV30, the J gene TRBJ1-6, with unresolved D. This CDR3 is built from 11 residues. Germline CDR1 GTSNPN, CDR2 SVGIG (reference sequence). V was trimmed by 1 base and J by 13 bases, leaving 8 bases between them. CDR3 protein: CAWSDPSPLHF. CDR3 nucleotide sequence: TGTGCCTGGAGTGACCCCAGTCCCCTCCACTTT.